This TCR beta chain stems from a study of shared clonotypes between healthy human individuals. Study-level background: Plates per donor: three CD4 naive, three CD4 memory, two CD8 naive, one CD8 memory.

The donors were all Caucasian adults (living in Nashville, Tennessee). V lost 8 bases and J 2 bases, leaving 16 bases between the germline ends. Germline V CDR1 and CDR2: GTSNPN, SVGIG (reference sequence). This CDR3 has 14 amino acids. Regarding the study as a whole: Naive subsets typically showed greater estimated richness than memory subsets.

This table comes from immunoSEQ multiplex PCR, and its TCRdb copy is limited to in-frame clones, with some not included. The sample contains about 670,000 clones, about two thirds of which appear only once. A word on this clone: Its antigen is unidentified.

Sequencing was performed on memory CD4+ T cells sorted from blood. Stated subset: CD45RA-negative fraction. The TCR was taken from a woman in her thirties in good health. The rearrangement uses TRBV30 and TRBJ1-5; no reliable D call. CDR3 in amino acids: CAPYRVSGNQPQHF. The CDR3, as DNA: TGTGCCCCGTATAGGGTGTCAGGCAATCAGCCCCAGCATTTT. The variable domain in full, with the rest retrieved from reference TRBV30 and TRBJ1-5, is SQTIHQWPATLVQPVGSPLSLECTVEGTSNPNLYWYRQAAGRGLQLLFYSVGIGQISSEVPQNLSASRPQDRQFILSSKKLLLSDSGFYLCAPYRVSGNQPQHFGDGTRLSIL.